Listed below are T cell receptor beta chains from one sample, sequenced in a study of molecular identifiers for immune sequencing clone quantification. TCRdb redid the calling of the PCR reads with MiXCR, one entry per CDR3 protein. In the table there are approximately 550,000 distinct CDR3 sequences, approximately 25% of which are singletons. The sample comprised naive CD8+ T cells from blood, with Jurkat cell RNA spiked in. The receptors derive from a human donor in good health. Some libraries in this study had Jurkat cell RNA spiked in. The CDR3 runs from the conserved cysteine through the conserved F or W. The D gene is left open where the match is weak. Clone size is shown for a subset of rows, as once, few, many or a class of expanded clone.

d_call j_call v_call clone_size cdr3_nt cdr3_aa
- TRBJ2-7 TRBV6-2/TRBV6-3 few TGTGCCAGCAGTTACCACGTGGGGACGTCCTACGAGCAGTACTTC CASSYHVGTSYEQYF
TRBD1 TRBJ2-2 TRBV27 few TGTGCCAGCAGTTCGAGACAGGGCGGAAACACCGGGGAGCTGTTTTTT CASSSRQGGNTGELFF
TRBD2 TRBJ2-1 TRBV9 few TGTGCCAGCGGTCTGGGACTAGCGGACAATGAGCAGTTCTTC CASGLGLADNEQFF
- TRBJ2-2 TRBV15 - TGTGCCACCAGCAGAGAAGCCTACCGAATGGACGGGGAGCTGTTTTTT CATSREAYRMDGELFF
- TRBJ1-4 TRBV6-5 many TGTGCCAGCAGTTACTCTACAGAGGTTGCAACTAATGAAAAACTGTTTTTT CASSYSTEVATNEKLFF
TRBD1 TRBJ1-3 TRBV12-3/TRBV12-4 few TGTGCCAGCAGTTCCCCCATCGCCCGGACAGGGTATTCTGGAAACACCATATATTTT CASSSPIARTGYSGNTIYF
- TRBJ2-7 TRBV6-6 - TGTGCCAGCAGTTACGACCAGGTCGAGCAGTACTTC CASSYDQVEQYF
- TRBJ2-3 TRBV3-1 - TGTGCCAGTACATTGAGGGGCTCGGGTTCCGATACGCAGTATTTT CASTLRGSGSDTQYF
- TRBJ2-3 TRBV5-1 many TGCGCCAGTTTCGTGGGGCCCACAGATACGCAGTATTTT CASFVGPTDTQYF
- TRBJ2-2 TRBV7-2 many TGTGCCAGCAGCTCCTCACAGATCACCGGGGAGCTGTTTTTT CASSSSQITGELFF
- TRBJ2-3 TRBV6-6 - TGTGCCAGCATCCTAGGGGCAGCAGATACGCAGTATTTT CASILGAADTQYF
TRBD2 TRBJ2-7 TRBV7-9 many TGTGCCAGCAGCTTGCTAGCGGACTACGAGCAGTACTTC CASSLLADYEQYF
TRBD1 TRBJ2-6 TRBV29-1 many TGCAGCGTAAAACAGGGGCGAAACTCTGGGGCCAACGTCCTGACTTTC CSVKQGRNSGANVLTF
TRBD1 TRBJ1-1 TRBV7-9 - TGTGCCAGCAGCCTTAGAGACAGGGGATTTTATAAAGCTTTCTTT CASSLRDRGFYKAFF
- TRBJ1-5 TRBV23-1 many TGCGCCAGCAGTCAATCAGACAGGAAGTTAAATCAGCCCCAGCATTTT CASSQSDRKLNQPQHF
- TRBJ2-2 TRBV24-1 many TGTGCCACCAGTGATGTGAACACCGGGGAGCTGTTTTTT CATSDVNTGELFF
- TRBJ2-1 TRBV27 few TGTGCCAGCAGCCCGGGACTTAACTCCTACAATGAGCAGTTCTTC CASSPGLNSYNEQFF
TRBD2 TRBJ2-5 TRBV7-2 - TGTGCCAGCAGCTCAATAGCGGGGGGCAGGGAGACCCAGTACTTC CASSSIAGGRETQYF
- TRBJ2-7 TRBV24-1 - TGTGCCACCAGTGACTCCGGGACACGGAACCGCTACGAGCAGTACTTC CATSDSGTRNRYEQYF
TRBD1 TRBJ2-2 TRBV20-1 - TGCAGTGCTAACAGGGGGCACGGTACCGGGGAGCTGTTTTTT CSANRGHGTGELFF